The clone carrying this T cell receptor (beta chain) turned up a few times. This entry is derived from a study of blood T cells in healthy people across ages. The trim removed 1 base at V and 5 bases at J, leaving 8 bases unmatched. Germline V gene sequence: CDR1 SGHTA, CDR2 FQGNSA. The length of the CDR3 is 16 residues. Then a second PCR, running about 6 to 12 cycles, was carried out with a sample-barcoded 5' primer and a J-beta primer mix. Every cDNA was tagged by a template-switch adaptor with 12 random nucleotides. One entry per CDR3 protein, called by TCRdb with MiXCR from the 5' RACE reads. Among 500,000 to 550,000 distinct CDR3 sequences, more than 20% were seen once, and the ten largest hold around 10%. The sample was also linked to a second study, of T cells of mothers and their children.

This sequence joins TRBV7-2 and TRBJ2-1; 7 bases match TRBD2. The receptor's source is a boy younger than 18 in good health. Sequences were obtained from blood. The CDR3 bases are TGTGCCAGCAGCTTAGTTGGCGGGAGAGCAAACAATGAGCAGTTCTTC. Its protein product is CASSLVGGRANNEQFF.